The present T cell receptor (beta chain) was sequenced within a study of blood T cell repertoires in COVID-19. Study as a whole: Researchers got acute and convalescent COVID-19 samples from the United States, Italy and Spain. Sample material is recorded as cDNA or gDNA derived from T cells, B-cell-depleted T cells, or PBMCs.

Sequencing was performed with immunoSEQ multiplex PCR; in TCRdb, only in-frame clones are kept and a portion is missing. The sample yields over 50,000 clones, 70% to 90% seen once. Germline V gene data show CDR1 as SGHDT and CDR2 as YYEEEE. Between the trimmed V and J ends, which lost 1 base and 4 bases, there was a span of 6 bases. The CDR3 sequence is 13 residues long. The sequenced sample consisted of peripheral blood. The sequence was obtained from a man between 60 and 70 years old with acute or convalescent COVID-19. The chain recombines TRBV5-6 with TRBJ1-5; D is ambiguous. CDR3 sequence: CASSLSGNQPQHF. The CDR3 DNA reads TGTGCCAGCAGCTTGTCCGGGAATCAGCCCCAGCATTTT.